The 30 T cell receptor beta chains in this list originate from one sample, sequenced in a study of blood T cells in healthy people across ages. Using a J-beta primer mix together with a sample-barcoded 5' primer, a second PCR was run for roughly 6 to 12 cycles. TCRdb reprocessed the 5' RACE reads with MiXCR, giving one entry per CDR3 protein. The sample holds some 1.7 million distinct CDR3 sequences, over 25% seen once. Sequencing used blood. The receptors here all came from a woman under 40 in good health.

This clonotype was detected many times. A read error may account for a junction end that differs from germline. This chain links TRBV3-1 with TRBJ2-3, with a weak D call TRBD1 (6 bases). There are 14 residues in the CDR3. CDR1 is LGHDT and CDR2 is YNNKEL in the germline V gene (reference sequence). CDR3 amino acids: CASSQGRGTDTQYF. The CDR3 region has the DNA TGCGCCAGCAGCCAAGGCAGGGGAACAGATACGCAGTATTTT.

This clonotype was counted ten times or more. V is TRBV29-1 and J is TRBJ2-7; 7 nucleotides match TRBD1. V was pared by 3 bases and J by 3 bases, with 5 bases of the junction left unmatched. CDR1 and CDR2 (germline): SQVTM, ANQGSEA. The length of the CDR3 is 13 residues. The CDR3 DNA reads as TGCAGCGTTGACTCGAACAGGGGCTACGAGCAGTACTTC. Translation gives CSVDSNRGYEQYF.

This clonotype has only one observation. One junction end disagrees with the germline gene, perhaps due to a read error. The chain links TRBV6-5 to TRBJ2-1; D uncertain. Germline V gene sequence: CDR1 MNHEY, CDR2 SVGAGI. The CDR3 is made up of 18 amino acids. CDR3 DNA: TGTGTCAGCAGTTACTCGAGACCCGCTAGGAGCTCCTACAATGAGCAGTTCTTC. The encoded protein is CVSSYSRPARSSYNEQFF.

The chain recombines TRBV5-1 with TRBJ2-1; D is possibly TRBD1 (6 bases). V lost 3 bases, J lost 0 bases, and 13 bases lay in between. The CDR3 is made up of 16 amino acids. From germline, CDR1 is SGHRS and CDR2 YFSETQ. As DNA, the CDR3 is TGCGCCAGCAGCTCAGGTGGGGGCAACTCCTACAATGAGCAGTTCTTC. Its protein is CASSSGGGNSYNEQFF.

The V gene is TRBV5-1, the J gene TRBJ1-5; D is unresolved. The CDR3 totals 14 residues. V lost 1 base and J lost 2, with 7 bases in between. Looked up from germline, CDR1 is SGHRS and CDR2 is YFSETQ. DNA of the CDR3: TGCGCCAGCAGCTTGAATGGGGGCAATCAGCCCCAGCATTTT. Amino acid sequence: CASSLNGGNQPQHF.

V is TRBV10-3 and J is TRBJ1-1; possible D gene TRBD1, 5 bases. Trimming removed 10 bases from V and 2 bases from J, with 14 bases in between. Germline CDR1 reads ENHRY; CDR2 reads SYGVKD. The CDR3 has 13 residues. The CDR3 sequence is CANSVGVNTEAFF. DNA of the CDR3: TGTGCCAACTCGGTGGGGGTTAACACTGAAGCTTTCTTT.

Remarks on this clonotype: A single base separates this from a much larger clone, so it may be a read error. V gene TRBV19 combines with J gene TRBJ2-7, with a possible D match to TRBD1 (7 bases). Germline V gene lookup returns CDR1 LNHDA and CDR2 SQIVND (reference sequence). V lost 5 bases and J lost 2, with 16 bases in between. There are 15 residues in the CDR3. The CDR3 reads CASSVAAGGPYEQYF. The CDR3 nucleotides are TGTGCCAGTAGTGTAGCGGCAGGGGGACCCTACGAGCAGTACTTC.

This clonotype occurred a few times. This sequence joins TRBV6-4 and TRBJ1-5; D unclear. Germline V gene sequence: CDR1 MRHNA, CDR2 SNTAGT. The length of the CDR3 is 11 residues. Trimming stripped 11 bases from V and 4 bases from J, with 9 bases between. CDR3 sequence: CAFPPNQPQHF. The CDR3 DNA is TGTGCCTTCCCACCGAATCAGCCCCAGCATTTT.

This chain connects TRBV4-1 to TRBJ1-2; perhaps TRBD1 as D (5 bases). The CDR3 length is 15 residues. The germline V and J ends were trimmed by 5 bases and 5 bases, with 18 bases remaining between them. Germline CDR1 is MGHRA and CDR2 is YSYEKL. Here the CDR3 DNA reads TGCGCCAGCAGCGGGGGACCTCCCGCTGGGTATGGCTACACCTTC. It encodes CASSGGPPAGYGYTF.

There are many counts of this clonotype. The chain links TRBV5-1 to TRBJ2-4; D unclear. The germline CDR1 and CDR2 sequences are SGHRS and YFSETQ. This CDR3 contains 16 residues. V was shortened by 0 bases and J by 2 bases, with 12 bases between the two germline ends. The CDR3 sequence is CASSLVSGTTKNIQYF. The CDR3 coding sequence is TGCGCCAGCAGCTTGGTTTCGGGCACTACCAAAAACATTCAGTACTTC.

This clonotype has only a few counts. V and J are TRBV12-3 or TRBV12-4 and TRBJ1-1, with 9 bases fitting TRBD1. After removal of 5 bases from V and 3 bases from J, the junction contained 4 bases not matched to a gene. This CDR3 is 14 amino acids long. The CDR3 DNA reads TGTGCCAGCAGTGCGGGACAGGGCGACACTGAAGCTTTCTTT. This gives the protein CASSAGQGDTEAFF.

This clonotype was observed a few times. The chain uses TRBV20-1 and TRBJ2-5, with 7 bases matching TRBD2. The V gene end was trimmed by 3 bases and the J gene end by 3 bases; junction bases not matched to a gene: 10. Germline CDR1 DFQATT, CDR2 SNEGSKA (reference sequence). The CDR3 totals 15 residues. The CDR3: CSARPGGRVKETQYF. The CDR3 DNA sequence: TGCAGTGCTAGGCCGGGCGGGAGAGTGAAAGAGACCCAGTACTTC.

The rearrangement uses TRBV7-2 and TRBJ2-3; 14 positions match TRBD2. Trimming took 5 bases from V and 0 from J; bases not matched to a gene: 13. CDR1 and CDR2 from the germline V gene are SGHTA and FQGNSA. The CDR3 consists of 20 residues. The CDR3 DNA reads TGTGCCAGCAGCCCCATGGGGACTAGCGGGAGTAGGGGGAGCACAGATACGCAGTATTTT. As protein: CASSPMGTSGSRGSTDTQYF.

This clonotype was observed a few times. This chain links TRBV6-2 or TRBV6-3 with TRBJ2-1; TRBD2 matches at 10 bases. The CDR3 length is 16 residues. Germline V gene data show CDR1 as MNHEY and CDR2 as SVGEGT. V lost 6 bases and J lost 4; bases outside the gene matches: 9. The CDR3 spells CASSDRTSGRYNEQFF. The DNA of the CDR3 is TGTGCCAGCAGCGACCGGACTAGCGGCAGATACAATGAGCAGTTCTTC.

This clonotype was seen repeatedly, ten times or more. The chain joins TRBV11-2 to TRBJ2-5, with 9 nucleotides matching TRBD2. Trimming removed 4 bases from V and 2 bases from J; junction bases left unmatched: 5. CDR1 and CDR2 from the germline V gene are SGHAT and FQNNGV. There are 15 residues in the CDR3. In nucleotides, the CDR3 is TGTGCCAGCAGCTATGGGACTAGCCGGCAAGAGACCCAGTACTTC. Residues: CASSYGTSRQETQYF.

This clonotype was observed a few times. The chain joins TRBV21-1 to TRBJ2-1; TRBD2, as called in the table, went unchecked against the DNA. TRBV21-1 is listed as a pseudogene. The CDR3 has 14 amino acids. The CDR3 here is CASSCSSGQETQFF. Written as DNA, the CDR3 is TGTGCCAGCAGCTGCTCTAGCGGACAAGAGACCCAGTTCTTC.

This clonotype was seen many times. This rearrangement joins TRBV27 to TRBJ1-2, with 11 bases aligning to TRBD1. In germline, CDR1 is MNHEY, CDR2 SMNVEV (reference sequence). The CDR3 sequence is 14 residues long. The trim removed 5 bases at V and 3 bases at J, leaving 2 bases unmatched. The CDR3 protein is CASSAGQGDYGYTF. CDR3 nucleotides: TGTGCCAGCAGTGCGGGACAGGGGGACTATGGCTACACCTTC.

In its sample, this clonotype was seen many times. The chain employs TRBV10-3 and TRBJ2-7; TRBD1 agrees at 9 bases. The CDR3 contains 14 residues. Looked up from germline, CDR1 is ENHRY and CDR2 is SYGVKD. V trimming: 10 bases; J trimming: 5 bases; junction bases outside the gene matches: 12. The CDR3 nucleotides read TGTGCCAGCAGCCTGGGACAGGGATCCCACGAGCAGTACTTC. It encodes CASSLGQGSHEQYF.

Comment on this clonotype: This may arise from a read error, as a much more abundant clone is one base away. The rearrangement links TRBV7-2 to TRBJ2-3; D remains unclear. The CDR3 spans 12 residues. In germline, CDR1 is SGHTA, CDR2 FQGNSA. The CDR3 DNA sequence: TGTGTCAGCAGCTTTATTCCAGATACGCAGTATTTT. Amino acid sequence: CVSSFIPDTQYF.

This clonotype came up once. With a much larger clone just one base away, this may be a read error. The genes are TRBV4-1 and TRBJ2-1; 9 bases are shared with TRBD1. The germline gives CDR1 MGHRA, CDR2 YSYEKL. CDR3 length equals 15 residues. CDR3 bases: TGCGCCGGCAGCCAACTCCGGGACAGGGTTAATGAGCAGTTCTTC. This codes for CAGSQLRDRVNEQFF.

With regard to this clonotype: The final CDR3 position lacks the conserved phenylalanine or tryptophan, pointing to a likely read error. The chain is built from TRBV11-2 and TRBJ2-3; D is unresolved. The germline gives CDR1 SGHAT, CDR2 FQNNGV. This CDR3 contains 14 residues. Trimming took off 5 bases at V and 6 bases at J, with 15 bases between the two ends. CDR3 amino acids: CASSLGAGVDTQYV. The CDR3 region has the DNA TGTGCCAGCAGCCTGGGCGCTGGGGTTGATACGCAGTATGTT.

This clonotype was observed many times. The genes are TRBV6-5 and TRBJ2-7; TRBD1 aligns across 8 bases. The CDR3 is 15 residues long. Germline CDR1 reads MNHEY; CDR2 reads SVGAGI. V trimming: 5 bases; J trimming: 3 bases; junction bases outside the gene matches: 9. CDR3 sequence: CASSTSGTGIYEQYF. The CDR3 DNA follows: TGTGCCAGCAGTACTTCCGGGACAGGAATCTACGAGCAGTACTTC.

The chain links TRBV24-1 to TRBJ2-3; D remains unclear. CDR3 size: 14 residues. Looked up from germline, CDR1 is KGHDR and CDR2 is SFDVKD. Trimming pared 1 base from V and 5 bases from J, leaving 9 bases between. The CDR3 loop is CATSDLAEEDTQYF. CDR3 coding DNA: TGTGCCACCAGTGATTTAGCCGAGGAAGATACGCAGTATTTT.

This clonotype showed up many times. The gene calls are TRBV5-1 and TRBJ2-7; no clear D gene. Germline CDR1 is SGHRS and CDR2 is YFSETQ. The CDR3 extends over 13 amino acids. Trimming pared 6 bases from V and 3 bases from J, leaving 13 bases between. The CDR3 sequence is CASTLGRDYEQYF. The CDR3 DNA is TGCGCCAGCACCCTTGGTAGGGACTACGAGCAGTACTTC.

A few counts support this clonotype. V usage is TRBV3-1 and J usage is TRBJ2-7; no definite D call. CDR1 and CDR2 (germline): LGHDT, YNNKEL (reference sequence). The CDR3 is 14 amino acids. Trimming stripped 0 bases from V and 3 bases from J, with 9 bases between. DNA of the CDR3: TGTGCCAGCAGCCAAGATCCTTCAGTCTACGAGCAGTACTTC. Amino acids: CASSQDPSVYEQYF.

The genes are TRBV20-1 and TRBJ2-5, with TRBD2 matching over 7 bases. Per the germline V gene, CDR1 is DFQATT and CDR2 is SNEGSKA (reference sequence). Trimming at V came to 7 bases and at J to 3 bases, leaving 11 bases not matched to a gene. This CDR3 spans 14 amino acids. The CDR3 region is CSVPGGRAEETQYF. Written as DNA, the CDR3 is TGCAGTGTCCCAGGTGGGAGGGCGGAAGAGACCCAGTACTTC.

This clonotype has more than one count but fewer than ten. The V and J genes are TRBV20-1 and TRBJ2-5, with 12 bases fitting TRBD2. The V segment lost 0 bases and the J segment 5 bases; nucleotides outside the gene matches: 10. The CDR3 runs 17 residues. Germline CDR1 and CDR2: DFQATT and SNEGSKA (reference sequence). This CDR3 reads CSARDPLAGGSGETQYF. CDR3 DNA sequence: TGCAGTGCTAGAGATCCTCTAGCGGGGGGGTCGGGTGAGACCCAGTACTTC.

J is TRBJ2-3 and V is TRBV20-1; TRBD1 is a possible D gene (5 bases). V was cut by 0 bases and J by 1 base, with 5 bases left in between. Per the germline V gene, CDR1 is DFQATT and CDR2 is SNEGSKA (reference sequence). The CDR3 covers 13 residues. The CDR3: CSAREQGTDTQYF. CDR3 in DNA: TGCAGTGCTAGAGAACAGGGCACAGATACGCAGTATTTT.

This clonotype was seen only a few times. The rearrangement links TRBV5-1 to TRBJ2-3, with 8 bases fitting TRBD1. The length of the CDR3 is 15 residues. V was pared by 3 bases and J by 2 bases, with 5 bases of the junction left unmatched. Germline V gives CDR1 SGHRS, CDR2 YFSETQ. As DNA, the CDR3 is TGCGCCAGCAGCTCCGGACAGGGAAACACAGATACGCAGTATTTT. Protein: CASSSGQGNTDTQYF.

This clonotype has just a few counts. This chain links TRBV20-1 with TRBJ2-3; D is uncertain. V dropped 2 bases and J dropped 2 bases, with 11 bases sitting between them. Germline lookup yields CDR1 DFQATT and CDR2 SNEGSKA (reference sequence). The length of the CDR3 is 14 residues. The CDR3 nucleotides read TGCAGTGCTAGACCTATCGCTCCCACAGATACGCAGTATTTT. It is translated as CSARPIAPTDTQYF.